This note documents a single TCR beta chain sequence. Which antigen it targets is not known. Base qualities are not provided; no much larger clone lies one nucleotide away. The immunoSEQ Assay, a bias-controlled multiplex PCR, was used to amplify TCRbeta CDR3 regions from genomic DNA. For the original study's pipeline: Within the assay, amplification of reference gene primers was used to estimate how many nucleated cells each sample contained. Sequence reads were collapsed and filtered to measure the absolute abundance of every unique TCRbeta CDR3 rearrangement. For each sample, productive Simpson clonality was calculated as the square root of Simpson's diversity index over productive rearrangements. Held by TCRdb, this immuneACCESS table contains in-frame sequences only and omits some clones. Under half of the omission traces to an unresolved V gene where checked; the cause of the rest is unknown. The DNA was the basis for D and trimming; V, J and clone size are from that table. This sample holds some 73,000 clones; roughly 86% were observed only once. About an eighth of the sample lies in the top ten.

Whole blood was collected in K2EDTA tubes by collaborating institutions according to the institutions' own protocols. For TCRbeta analysis, collaborator samples were shipped as frozen whole blood, as isolated PBMCs, or as DNA extracted from either sample type. Inclusive of the bounding cysteine and phenylalanine, the CDR3 is 16 residues long. CDR3 DNA is the only sequence kept; it has 48 bases, read in frame from the first base. For CDR1 and CDR2, the germline V gene lists SGHRS and YFSETQ. Relative to germline, V is 6 bases shorter and J is 6 bases shorter, with 19 bases between their ends. The data were obtained in a study of blood T cell repertoires in COVID-19 (dated by TCRdb to the early 2020s). With respect to the entire study: The collaborator samples originated in the United States, Italy and Spain and spanned the acute and convalescent phases of COVID-19. Sample metadata almost always included a de-identified subject ID, COVID-19 status, age in years and sex. The material from the prospective study consisted of cDNA or gDNA derived from T cells, B-cell-depleted T cells, or PBMCs. Subjects who had been exposed to COVID-19, were actively infected with it, or had recovered from it provided the deeply sampled blood TCRbeta repertoires that made up the dataset. Where HLA class I and class II types were available, the types were taken from metadata supplied by the sample provider, not from assay-based typing. A freely available public database, intended as a resource for researchers studying the immune response to SARS-CoV-2, is where the repertoires were released. The samples were drawn from the first 160 participants of the ongoing ImmuneRACE study and from 950 to 1,500 subjects provided by 6 global collaborators. Broad study findings and their caveats: The amount of clinical and demographic metadata varied by source and participant and was provided uncurated.

The TCR originated in a woman aged 60-75 years with acute or convalescent COVID-19. Input material: peripheral blood. The sequence joins TRBV5-1 to TRBJ1-6, with an unclear D gene assignment. The DNA sequence reads TGCGCCAGCACCCGACTCGGTCTAGCTGGTAATTCACCCCTCCACTTT. Its amino acids are CASTRLGLAGNSPLHF.